A single TCR beta chain is shown here with its context. Its specificity is unknown. Germline lookup yields CDR1 SNHLY and CDR2 FYNNEI. There are 13 residues in the CDR3. V was pared by 6 bases and J by 2 bases, with 11 bases between. Not recorded for this donor was the CMV serostatus. The PCR ran on 60 Vbeta and 13 Jbeta primers. Sequencing was performed with immunoSEQ multiplex PCR; in TCRdb, only in-frame clones are kept and a portion is missing. The top ten clones hold over 1% of a sample with 210,000 or so clones, more than 70% of them seen once. The data are from a study of cytomegalovirus exposure and HLA in healthy donors. General observations from the study: Presence/absence analyses assumed roughly uniform sequencing depth across donors, which may not hold.

The sequenced sample was PBMCs. The receptor's source is a human donor in good health. J is TRBJ2-7 and V is TRBV2; D perhaps matches TRBD2 (6 bases). CDR3 sequence reads: CASREGLTYEQYF. The CDR3 DNA sequence: TGTGCCAGCAGGGAGGGCCTAACCTACGAGCAGTACTTC.